Following are 4 T cell receptor beta chains from one sample sequenced in a study of blood T cell repertoires in COVID-19 (dated by TCRdb to the early 2020s). The method behind the library was the immunoSEQ multiplex PCR assay. This immuneACCESS table, as held by TCRdb, lists in-frame sequences with V and J called but not all clones. Of the missing ones, under half trace to an unresolved V gene in checked studies; the others have no known cause. The sample yields roughly 230,000 clones; about four fifths were counted once. Just over 8.5% of the sample is in the top ten clones. Material for sequencing was peripheral blood. The receptors derive from a man aged 40-55 years with active or convalescent COVID-19.

In this sample, this clone turned up a few times. The chain is built from TRBV6-2 or TRBV6-3 and TRBJ1-6; no firm D call. This CDR3 is built from 17 residues. Germline loops: CDR1 MNHEY, CDR2 SVGEGT. Trimming removed 4 bases at V and 0 bases at J, with 13 bases between. CDR3 DNA: TGTGCCAGCAGTTTCACCGGGGAAACCTCCTATAATTCACCCCTCCACTTT. This encodes CASSFTGETSYNSPLHF.

J is TRBJ1-1 and V is TRBV27; D might be TRBD1 (6 bases). V lost 3 bases, J lost 0 bases, and 11 bases lay in between. This CDR3 contains 15 residues. Germline V gene sequence: CDR1 MNHEY, CDR2 SMNVEV (reference sequence). The CDR3 sequence: CASSLSDRLNTEAFF. As DNA, the CDR3 is TGTGCCAGCAGTTTGAGTGACAGGTTGAACACTGAAGCTTTCTTT.

The V call is TRBV5-6, the J call TRBJ1-1; the D gene is possibly TRBD1 (6 bases). The CDR3 has 15 amino acids. The germline CDR1 and CDR2 sequences are SGHDT and YYEEEE. V was trimmed by 3 bases and J by 1 base, leaving 13 bases between them. This CDR3 is CASSSYDRQNTEAFF. DNA of the CDR3: TGTGCCAGCAGCTCATACGACAGGCAGAACACTGAAGCTTTCTTT.

Concerning this clone itself: Other DNA sequences in this specimen translate into the identical CDR3. This rearrangement joins TRBV3-1 (or the pseudogene TRBV3-2) to TRBJ2-2; 7 bases are a match to TRBD2. The CDR3 consists of 16 residues. After removal of 3 bases from V and 2 bases from J, the junction contained 6 bases not matched to a gene. Germline-derived CDR1 and CDR2 are LGHDT and YNNKEL (reference sequence). This CDR3 reads CASSQASGENTGELFF. The CDR3 bases are TGTGCCAGCAGCCAGGCTAGCGGAGAAAACACCGGGGAGCTGTTTTTT.